This T cell receptor beta chain stems from a study of blood T cell repertoires in COVID-19. After removal of 4 bases from V and 4 bases from J, the junction contained 10 bases not matched to a gene. This CDR3 comprises 15 residues. CDR1 is SGHRS and CDR2 is YFSETQ in the germline V gene. Only in-frame clones appear in the TCRdb table, and some are missing; sequencing was by immunoSEQ multiplex PCR. This sample has around 280,000 clones, with 87% found just once. V is TRBV5-1 and J is TRBJ1-2; 7 bases are a match to TRBD1. The sequence came from a woman between 45 and 65 years old who had recovered from COVID-19. Input material: peripheral blood. The CDR3 DNA follows: TGCGCCAGCAGCCCTAACACAGGGGATGGCTATGGCTACACCTTC. Amino acid sequence: CASSPNTGDGYGYTF.